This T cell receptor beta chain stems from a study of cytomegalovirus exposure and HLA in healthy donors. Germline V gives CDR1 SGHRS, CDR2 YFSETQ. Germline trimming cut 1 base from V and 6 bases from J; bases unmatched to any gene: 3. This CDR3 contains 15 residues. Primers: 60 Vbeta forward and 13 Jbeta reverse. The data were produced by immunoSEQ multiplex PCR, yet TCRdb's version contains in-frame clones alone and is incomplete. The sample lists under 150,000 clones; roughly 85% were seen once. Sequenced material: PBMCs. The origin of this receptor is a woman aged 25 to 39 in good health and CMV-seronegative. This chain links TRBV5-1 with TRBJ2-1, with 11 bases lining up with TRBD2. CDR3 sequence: CASSLTSGGSNEQFF. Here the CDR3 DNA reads TGCGCCAGCAGCTTGACTAGCGGGGGAAGCAATGAGCAGTTCTTC.